This record concerns one TCR beta chain sequence. Its antigen is unidentified. The data stem from a study of identical twins. Study results and limitations: Among monozygotic twins, out-of-frame TCR alpha sharing exceeded what models predicted. Conclusions came from cross-sectional statistical analysis, not from following the same donors.

Healthy Caucasians alone served as donors. The junction had 6 bases not matched to a gene; V was cut back by 4 bases and J by 4 bases. The CDR3 contains 16 residues. Germline CDR1 is SGHAT and CDR2 is FQNNGV. Template switching added a universal primer site; cDNA carried unique molecular identifiers. A single record per CDR3 protein comes from TCRdb applying MiXCR to the 5' RACE reads. The sample lists around 370,000 distinct CDR3 sequences; roughly 10% were seen once. This TCR came from a woman in her fifties or sixties in good health. What was sequenced was naive T cells sorted from blood. The genes are TRBV11-2 and TRBJ2-3; 12 bases line up with TRBD2. CDR3 in amino acids: CASSSGLAGGSDTQYF. CDR3 DNA sequence: TGTGCCAGCAGCTCGGGGCTAGCGGGAGGGTCAGATACGCAGTATTTT.